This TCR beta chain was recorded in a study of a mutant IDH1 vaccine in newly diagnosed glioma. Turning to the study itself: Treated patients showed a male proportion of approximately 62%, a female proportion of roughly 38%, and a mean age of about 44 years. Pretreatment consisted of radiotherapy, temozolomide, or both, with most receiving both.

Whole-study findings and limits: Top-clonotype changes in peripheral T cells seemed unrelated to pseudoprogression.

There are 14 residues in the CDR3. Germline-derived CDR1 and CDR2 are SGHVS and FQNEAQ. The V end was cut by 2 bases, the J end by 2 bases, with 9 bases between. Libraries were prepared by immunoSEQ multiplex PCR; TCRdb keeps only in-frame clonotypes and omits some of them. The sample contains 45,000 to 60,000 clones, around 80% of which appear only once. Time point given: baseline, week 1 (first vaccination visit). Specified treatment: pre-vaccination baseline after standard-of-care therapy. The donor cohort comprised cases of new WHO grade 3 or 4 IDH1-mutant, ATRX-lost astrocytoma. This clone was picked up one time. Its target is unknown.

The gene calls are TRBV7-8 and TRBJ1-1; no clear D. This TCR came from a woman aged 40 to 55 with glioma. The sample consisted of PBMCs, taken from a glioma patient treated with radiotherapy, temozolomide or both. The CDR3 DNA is TGTGCCAGCAGCTTATCGGGTATCAACACTGAAGCTTTCTTT. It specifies CASSLSGINTEAFF.